This T cell receptor beta chain is drawn from a study of cytotoxic CD8 clonotypes in ibrutinib-treated CLL. About this clone itself: Its antigen is currently unknown.

Study-wide results and caveats: Ibrutinib response saw clonality rise, and progression saw it return toward baseline. Sampling of sustained-remission and progressing patients occurred at differing times. On treatment, the uncommon public clonotypes contracted or remained stable. At baseline, clonality was higher than in age-matched healthy donors and correlated with CD8+ counts.

CDR1 GTSNPN and CDR2 SVGIG come from the germline V gene (reference sequence). V was clipped by 4 bases and J by 0 bases, with 8 bases between them. The length of the CDR3 is 13 residues. Sequenced by immunoSEQ multiplex PCR; TCRdb stores in-frame clones only, minus some. The data show tens of thousands of clones, with more than 60% seen just once and approximately 15% held by the top ten. The V gene is TRBV30, the J gene TRBJ2-3; D is ambiguous. Sequencing used PBMCs, obtained after 12 months of ibrutinib treatment. The source of this sequence is a human donor with chronic lymphocytic leukemia. The CDR3 DNA reads as TGTGCCTGGAATAGGGCCAGCACAGATACGCAGTATTTT. Its protein is CAWNRASTDTQYF. Combining the CDR3 with reference TRBV30 and TRBJ2-3 gives the whole variable domain SQTIHQWPATLVQPVGSPLSLECTVEGTSNPNLYWYRQAAGRGLQLLFYSVGIGQISSEVPQNLSASRPQDRQFILSSKKLLLSDSGFYLCAWNRASTDTQYFGPGTRLTVL.